The 8 T cell receptor beta chains below come from one sample, sequenced in a study of PD-1 blockade in classical Hodgkin lymphoma. Repertoires were generated with immunoSEQ multiplex PCR, while TCRdb's copy carries only in-frame clones and drops some. Here the sample spans approximately 21,000 clones, about 83% being singletons. Time point noted: newly diagnosed, previously untreated cHL patient sample. The investigators isolated CD8+ T cells from thawed PBMCs using magnetic negative selection. Sequences were obtained from CD8+ T cells from blood. The receptors originated from a human donor with classical Hodgkin lymphoma.

The chain combines TRBV14 with TRBJ2-3; D remains ambiguous. The germline CDR1 and CDR2 sequences are SGHDN and FVKESK. This CDR3 is built from 15 residues. The V end was cut by 4 bases, the J end by 1 base, with 12 bases between. This CDR3 reads CASSPVPPRTDTQYF. DNA of the CDR3: TGTGCCAGCAGCCCTGTACCCCCACGCACAGATACGCAGTATTTT.

The chain joins TRBV7-2 to TRBJ1-5; 7 bases agree with TRBD1. Germline trimming cut 0 bases from V and 4 bases from J; bases unmatched to any gene: 3. The CDR3 extends over 15 amino acids. Germline loops: CDR1 SGHTA, CDR2 FQGNSA. The CDR3 is CASSLADRENQPQHF. The CDR3, as DNA: TGTGCCAGCAGCTTAGCCGACAGGGAGAATCAGCCCCAGCATTTT.

This chain links TRBV6-5 with TRBJ2-7; no clear D gene. The V and J ends lost 2 bases and 0 bases respectively, with 5 bases between them. Germline CDR1 MNHEY, CDR2 SVGAGI. The CDR3 totals 13 residues. The CDR3 reads CASSYQLSYEQYF. CDR3 DNA sequence: TGTGCCAGCAGTTACCAGCTCTCCTACGAGCAGTACTTC.

The CDR3 loop is CASSQDFRWGAETQYF. The CDR3 nucleotides read TGTGCCAGCAGCCAAGATTTCAGGTGGGGGGCAGAGACCCAGTACTTC. The rearrangement uses TRBV14 and TRBJ2-5; D tentatively reads TRBD1 or TRBD2 (6 bases each). Germline CDR1 reads SGHDN; CDR2 reads FVKESK. This CDR3 has 16 residues. Deletions cut 0 bases from V and 4 bases from J, with 15 bases between.

V usage is TRBV7-3 and J usage is TRBJ1-5; TRBD1 matches at 7 bases. Germline V gene data show CDR1 as SGHTA and CDR2 as FQGTGA. The CDR3 length is 15 residues. After removal of 0 bases from V and 2 bases from J, the junction contained 1 base not matched to a gene. CDR3 in amino acids: CASSLTGGGNQPQHF. The CDR3, as DNA: TGTGCCAGCAGCTTAACAGGGGGCGGCAATCAGCCCCAGCATTTT.

The gene calls are TRBV10-2 and TRBJ2-3, with TRBD1 matching over 7 bases. Trimming at V came to 7 bases and at J to 1 base, leaving 2 bases not matched to a gene. CDR1 and CDR2 (germline): WSHSY, SAAADI. There are 13 residues in the CDR3. The chain's CDR3 is CASTTGRTDTQYF. The CDR3 DNA is TGCGCCAGCACGACAGGGCGCACAGATACGCAGTATTTT.

The rearrangement joins TRBV6-1 to TRBJ2-7; TRBD2 matches 10 bases. CDR1 is MNHNS, CDR2 SASEGT, per germline. V trimming: 4 bases; J trimming: 3 bases; junction bases outside the gene matches: 6. The CDR3 has 15 amino acids. CDR3 protein: CASSVASGSNYEQYF. Written as DNA, the CDR3 is TGTGCCAGCAGTGTCGCTAGCGGGAGTAACTACGAGCAGTACTTC.

The V and J genes are TRBV6-5 and TRBJ2-7; 12 bases agree with TRBD2. V lost 5 bases and J lost 4; bases outside the gene matches: 6. Germline V gene lookup returns CDR1 MNHEY and CDR2 SVGAGI. The CDR3 length is 15 residues. The CDR3 sequence is CASSNSLAGGYEQYF. The CDR3 nucleotides read TGTGCCAGCAGTAATTCACTAGCGGGAGGATACGAGCAGTACTTC.